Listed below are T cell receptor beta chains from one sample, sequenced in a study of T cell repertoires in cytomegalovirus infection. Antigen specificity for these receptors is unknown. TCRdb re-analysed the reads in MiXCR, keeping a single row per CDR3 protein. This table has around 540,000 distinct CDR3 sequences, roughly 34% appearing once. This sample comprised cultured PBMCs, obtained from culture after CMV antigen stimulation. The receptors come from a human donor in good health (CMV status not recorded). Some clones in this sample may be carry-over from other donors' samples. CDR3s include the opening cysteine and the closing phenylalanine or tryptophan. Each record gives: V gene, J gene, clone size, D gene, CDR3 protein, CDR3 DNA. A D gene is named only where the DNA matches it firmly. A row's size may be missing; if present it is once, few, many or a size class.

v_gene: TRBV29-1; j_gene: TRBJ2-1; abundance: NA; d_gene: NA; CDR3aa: CSVETGNYNEQFF; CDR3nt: TGCAGCGTTGAGACTGGGAACTACAATGAGCAGTTCTTC
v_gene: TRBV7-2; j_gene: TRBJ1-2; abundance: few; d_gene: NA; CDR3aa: CASSLGVYGYTF; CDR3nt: TGTGCCAGCAGCTTAGGGGTCTATGGCTACACCTTC
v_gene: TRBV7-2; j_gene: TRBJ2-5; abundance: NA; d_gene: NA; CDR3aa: CASSSRQMETQYF; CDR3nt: TGTGCCAGCAGCTCCAGACAGATGGAGACCCAGTACTTC
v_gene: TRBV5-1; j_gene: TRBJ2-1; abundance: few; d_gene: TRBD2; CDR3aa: CASSFTSGFSYNEQFF; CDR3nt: TGCGCCAGCAGCTTTACTAGCGGTTTCTCCTACAATGAGCAGTTCTTC
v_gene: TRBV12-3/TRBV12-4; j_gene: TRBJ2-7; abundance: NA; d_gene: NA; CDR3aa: CASSPGLTTYEQYF; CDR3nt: TGTGCCAGCTCCCCTGGGCTAACAACCTACGAGCAGTACTTC
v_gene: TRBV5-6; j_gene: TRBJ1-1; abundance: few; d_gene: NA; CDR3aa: CASSFLGVGNTEAFF; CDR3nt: TGTGCCAGCAGCTTTCTGGGTGTTGGGAACACTGAAGCTTTCTTT
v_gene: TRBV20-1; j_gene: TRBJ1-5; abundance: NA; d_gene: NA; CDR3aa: CSARPPGTSNQPQHF; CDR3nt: TGCAGTGCTCGACCCCCGGGGACAAGCAATCAGCCCCAGCATTTT
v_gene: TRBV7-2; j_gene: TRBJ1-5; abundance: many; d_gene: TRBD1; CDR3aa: CASSLQGANQPQHF; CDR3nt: TGTGCCAGCAGTTTACAGGGGGCCAATCAGCCCCAGCATTTT
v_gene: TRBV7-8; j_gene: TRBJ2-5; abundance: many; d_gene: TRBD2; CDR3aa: CASSSRVAGALQETQYF; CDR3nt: TGTGCCAGCAGCTCCCGAGTAGCGGGAGCCCTCCAAGAGACCCAGTACTTC
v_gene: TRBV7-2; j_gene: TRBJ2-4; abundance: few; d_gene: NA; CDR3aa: CASSSGEPENIQYF; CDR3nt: TGTGCCAGCAGCTCGGGGGAACCCGAAAACATTCAGTACTTC
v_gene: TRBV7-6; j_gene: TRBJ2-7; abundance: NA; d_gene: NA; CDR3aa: CASSPDPREQYF; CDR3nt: TGTGCCAGCAGCCCGGACCCCCGCGAGCAGTACTTC
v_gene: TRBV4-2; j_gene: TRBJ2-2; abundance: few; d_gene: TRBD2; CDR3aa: CASSQDRGRYTGELFF; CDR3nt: TGTGCCAGCAGCCAAGATCGCGGGAGGTACACCGGGGAGCTGTTTTTT
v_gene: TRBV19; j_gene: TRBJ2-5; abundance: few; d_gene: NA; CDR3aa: CASSTGQVQETQYF; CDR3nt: TGTGCCAGTAGTACCGGACAAGTCCAAGAGACCCAGTACTTC
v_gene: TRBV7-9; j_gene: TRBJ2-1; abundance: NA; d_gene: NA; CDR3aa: CASSPSYWGSDNEQFF; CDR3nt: TGTGCCAGCAGCCCTTCATATTGGGGGAGCGACAATGAGCAGTTCTTC
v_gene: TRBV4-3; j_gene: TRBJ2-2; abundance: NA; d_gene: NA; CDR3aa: CASSQEVANTGELFF; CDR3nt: TGCGCCAGCAGCCAAGAGGTTGCGAACACCGGGGAGCTGTTTTTT
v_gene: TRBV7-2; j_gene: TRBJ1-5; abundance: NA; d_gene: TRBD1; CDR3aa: CASSADRGRNQPQHF; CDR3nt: TGTGCCAGCAGCGCAGACAGGGGGCGTAATCAGCCCCAGCATTTT
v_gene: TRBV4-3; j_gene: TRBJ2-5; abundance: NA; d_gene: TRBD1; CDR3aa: CASSQQTGKETQYF; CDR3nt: TGCGCCAGCAGCCAACAGACAGGGAAAGAGACCCAGTACTTC
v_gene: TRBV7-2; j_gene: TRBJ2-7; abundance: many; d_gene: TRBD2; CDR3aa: CASSLTRGGLAGRSYEQYF; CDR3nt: TGTGCCAGCAGCTTAACGCGGGGGGGGCTAGCGGGAAGGTCCTACGAGCAGTACTTC
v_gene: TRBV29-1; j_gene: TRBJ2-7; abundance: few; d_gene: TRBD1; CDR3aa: CSASLPRDRGRGSSYEQYF; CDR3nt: TGCAGCGCGAGCCTGCCGCGGGACAGGGGGCGCGGGAGCTCCTACGAGCAGTACTTC
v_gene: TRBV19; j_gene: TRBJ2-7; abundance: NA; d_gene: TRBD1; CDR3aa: CASRSGQGYSYEQYF; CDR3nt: TGTGCCAGTAGATCGGGACAGGGATACTCCTACGAGCAGTACTTC
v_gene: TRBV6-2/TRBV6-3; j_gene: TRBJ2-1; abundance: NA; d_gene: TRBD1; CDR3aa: CASSYGQGTAYNEQFF; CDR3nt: TGTGCCAGCAGTTACGGACAGGGAACGGCCTACAATGAGCAGTTCTTC
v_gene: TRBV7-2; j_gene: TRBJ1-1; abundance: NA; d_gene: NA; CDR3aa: CASSPGTVSTEAFF; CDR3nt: TGTGCCAGCAGCCCCGGAACGGTGTCCACTGAAGCTTTCTTT
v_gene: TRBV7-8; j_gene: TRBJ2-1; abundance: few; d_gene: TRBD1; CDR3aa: CASSQKRDRDSYNEQFF; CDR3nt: TGTGCCAGCAGCCAAAAGAGGGACAGGGATTCCTACAATGAGCAGTTCTTC
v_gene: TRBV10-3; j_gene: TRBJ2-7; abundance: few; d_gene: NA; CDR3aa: CAISDMAHEQYF; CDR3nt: TGTGCCATCAGTGATATGGCCCACGAGCAGTACTTC
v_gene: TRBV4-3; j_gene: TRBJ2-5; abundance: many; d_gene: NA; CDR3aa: CASSQNQGQETQYF; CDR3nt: TGCGCCAGCAGCCAAAATCAGGGCCAAGAGACCCAGTACTTC
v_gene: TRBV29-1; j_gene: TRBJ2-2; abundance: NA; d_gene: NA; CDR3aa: CSVVRGPTNTGELFF; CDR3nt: TGCAGCGTTGTTCGGGGGCCGACGAACACCGGGGAGCTGTTTTTT
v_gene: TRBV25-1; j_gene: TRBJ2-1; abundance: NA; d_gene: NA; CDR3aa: CASKDSASYNEQFF; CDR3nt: TGTGCCAGCAAGGACAGCGCGTCCTACAATGAGCAGTTCTTC
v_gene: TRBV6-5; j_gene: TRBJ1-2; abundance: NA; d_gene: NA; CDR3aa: CASRATAGPPYTF; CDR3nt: TGTGCCAGCAGGGCCACCGCAGGACCACCCTACACCTTC